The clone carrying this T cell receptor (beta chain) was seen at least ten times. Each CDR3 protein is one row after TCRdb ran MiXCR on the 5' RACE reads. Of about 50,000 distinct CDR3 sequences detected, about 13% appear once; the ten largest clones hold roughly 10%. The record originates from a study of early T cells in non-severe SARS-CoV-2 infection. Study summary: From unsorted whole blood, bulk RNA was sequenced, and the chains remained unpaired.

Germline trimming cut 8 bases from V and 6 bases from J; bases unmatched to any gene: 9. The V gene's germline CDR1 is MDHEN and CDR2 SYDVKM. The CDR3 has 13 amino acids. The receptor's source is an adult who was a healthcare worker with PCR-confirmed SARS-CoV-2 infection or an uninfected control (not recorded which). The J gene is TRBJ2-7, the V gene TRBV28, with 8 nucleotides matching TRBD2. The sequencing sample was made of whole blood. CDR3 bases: TGTGCCAGCGGTACGGGAGGGCCCGCCGAGCAGTACTTC. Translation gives CASGTGGPAEQYF. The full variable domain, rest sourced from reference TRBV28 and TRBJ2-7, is DVKVTQSSRYLVKRTGEKVFLECVQDMDHENMFWYRQDPGLGLRLIYFSYDVKMKEKGDIPEGYSVSREKKERFSLILESASTNQTSMYLCASGTGGPAEQYFGPGTRLTVT.